This T cell receptor beta chain appears in the sequencing data of a study of blood T cell repertoires in COVID-19 (dated by TCRdb to 2020 to 2022). Regarding the research as a whole: Samples from collaborators originated in the United States, Italy and Spain and spanned both the acute and convalescent phases of COVID-19. Sample metadata almost always included a de-identified subject ID, COVID-19 status, age in years and sex. The dataset comprised deeply sampled blood TCRbeta repertoires from subjects exposed to, actively infected with, or recovered from COVID-19. The samples were drawn from the first 160 participants of the ongoing ImmuneRACE study and from roughly 1,300 subjects provided by 6 global collaborators. The prospective study material was composed of cDNA or gDNA derived from T cells, B-cell-depleted T cells, or PBMCs. The repertoires were made available in a free public database intended to serve as a resource for research on the immune response to SARS-CoV-2. HLA class I and class II types, where available, came from metadata supplied by the sample provider rather than from assay-based typing.

Results and caveats for the whole study, not just this receptor: How much clinical and demographic metadata was included differed by source and by participant, and the metadata was provided uncurated.

About this clone itself: It lacks a known antigen. No base quality values were provided; no much bigger clone lies one nucleotide off.

Whole blood was collected in K2EDTA tubes by collaborating institutions according to the institutions' own protocols. For TCRbeta analysis, collaborator samples were shipped as frozen whole blood, as isolated PBMCs, or as DNA extracted from either sample type. The CDR3 measures 14 amino acids from cysteine to phenylalanine. Solely the CDR3 DNA is kept, with 42 bases framed from the first base. Germline trimming amounts to 3 bases on V and 5 bases on J, with 7 as the count of junction bases outside the gene matches. CDR1 and CDR2 are read off the germline V gene as KGHSH and LQKENI. TCRbeta CDR3 regions were amplified from genomic DNA using the immunoSEQ Assay, a bias-controlled multiplex PCR. Concerning the study's data processing: Within the assay, amplification of reference gene primers was used to estimate how many nucleated cells each sample contained. To quantify the absolute abundance of each unique TCRbeta CDR3 rearrangement, sequence reads were collapsed and filtered. For each sample, productive Simpson clonality was calculated as the square root of Simpson's diversity index over productive rearrangements. TCRdb stores this immuneACCESS table with in-frame sequences only. Part of the clones is absent; in the studies checked, under half of the shortfall reflects unresolved V genes, and no reason is known for the rest. V and J calls and clone size come straight from that table; D and trimming were deduced from the DNA. The sample yields some 31,000 clones; roughly 93% were counted once. Roughly 5.2% of the sample is taken by the ten largest.

The chain joins TRBV18 to TRBJ2-7; 7 nucleotides in the junction match TRBD1. This clonotype was obtained from a human donor in a cohort sampled during active COVID-19. Input material: peripheral blood. This receptor has the CDR3 CASSPGQLINEQYF. At the DNA level, the sequence is TGTGCCAGCTCACCGGGACAGCTCATTAACGAGCAGTACTTC.